This TCR beta chain was identified in a study of vaccination effects on CD4 cells after COVID-19. As for the study in general: Samples came 142 and 148 days after COVID-19 diagnosis, before vaccination.

Isolating CD4+ T cells followed more than eight days of culture. Half-medium exchanges with IL-2 medium took place on days 3 and 7. This CDR3 contains 16 residues. Germline V lookup: CDR1 MNHNS, CDR2 SASEGT. V lost 4 bases and J lost 0, with 12 bases in between. On this clone: No antigen is known for it.

Profiling relied on immunoSEQ multiplex PCR, and the TCRdb table lists in-frame clones only, not all of them. This table has 45,000 to 50,000 clones, 76% appearing once. Source: CD4+ T cells from PBMCs cultured without peptide, taken before COVID-19 vaccination. The TCR originated in a human donor who had a prior SARS-CoV-2 infection. The chain carries TRBV6-1 and TRBJ1-4, with D maybe TRBD1 (6 bases). For the CDR3, the DNA is TGTGCCAGCAGTGTCCAGGGGTATGCAACTAATGAAAAACTGTTTTTT. Amino acids: CASSVQGYATNEKLFF.